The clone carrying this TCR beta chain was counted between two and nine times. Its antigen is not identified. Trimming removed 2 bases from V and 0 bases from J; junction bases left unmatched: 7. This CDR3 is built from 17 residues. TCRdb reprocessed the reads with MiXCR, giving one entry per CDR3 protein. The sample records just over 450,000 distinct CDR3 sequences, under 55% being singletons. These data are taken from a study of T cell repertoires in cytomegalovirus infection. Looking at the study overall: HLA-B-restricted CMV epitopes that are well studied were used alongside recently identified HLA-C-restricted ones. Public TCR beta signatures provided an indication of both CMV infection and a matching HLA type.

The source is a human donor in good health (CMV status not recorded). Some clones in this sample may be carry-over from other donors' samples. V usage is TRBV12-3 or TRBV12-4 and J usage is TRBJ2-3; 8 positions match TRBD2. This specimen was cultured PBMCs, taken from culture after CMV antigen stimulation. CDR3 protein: CASSLSISGGSTDTQYF. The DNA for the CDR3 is TGTGCCAGCAGTTTATCCATCAGCGGGGGTAGCACAGATACGCAGTATTTT.